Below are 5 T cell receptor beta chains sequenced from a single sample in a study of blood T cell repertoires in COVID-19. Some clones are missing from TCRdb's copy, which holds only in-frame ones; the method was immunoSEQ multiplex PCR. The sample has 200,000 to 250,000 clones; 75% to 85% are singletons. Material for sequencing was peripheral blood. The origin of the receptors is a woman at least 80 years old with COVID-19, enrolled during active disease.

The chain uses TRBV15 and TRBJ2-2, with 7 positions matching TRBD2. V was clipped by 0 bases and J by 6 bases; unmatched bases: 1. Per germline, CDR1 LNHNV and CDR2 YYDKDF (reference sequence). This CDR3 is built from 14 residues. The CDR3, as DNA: TGTGCCACCAGCAGAGATCGGGGGGCCGGGGAGCTGTTTTTT. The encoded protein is CATSRDRGAGELFF.

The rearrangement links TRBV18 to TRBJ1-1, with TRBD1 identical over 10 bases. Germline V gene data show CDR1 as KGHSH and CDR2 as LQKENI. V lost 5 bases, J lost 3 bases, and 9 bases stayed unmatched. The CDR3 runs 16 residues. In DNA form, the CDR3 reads TGTGCCAGCTCATCCATTTTCGGGACAGGGGACACTGAAGCTTTCTTT. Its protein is CASSSIFGTGDTEAFF.

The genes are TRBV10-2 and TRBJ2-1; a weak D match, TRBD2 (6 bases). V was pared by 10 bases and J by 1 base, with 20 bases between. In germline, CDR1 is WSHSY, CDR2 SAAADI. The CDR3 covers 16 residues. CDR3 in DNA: TGCGCCACCCAAATCAGGTCGGGGGTATCCTACAATGAGCAGTTCTTC. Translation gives CATQIRSGVSYNEQFF.

CDR3 in DNA: TGTGCCAGCAGCATCACAGTTAACTATGGCTACACCTTC. This gives the protein CASSITVNYGYTF. This chain joins TRBV12-3 or TRBV12-4 and TRBJ1-2; D unclear. V dropped 6 bases and J dropped 1 base, with 9 bases sitting between them. CDR3 length: 13 amino acids.

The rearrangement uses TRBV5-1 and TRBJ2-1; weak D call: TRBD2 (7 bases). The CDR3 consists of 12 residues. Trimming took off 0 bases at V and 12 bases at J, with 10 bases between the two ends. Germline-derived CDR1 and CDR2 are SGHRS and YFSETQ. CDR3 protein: CASSLGRGAQFF. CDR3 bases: TGCGCCAGCAGCTTGGGACGGGGGGCGCAGTTCTTC.